The TCR beta chain under discussion was sequenced for a study of cytomegalovirus exposure and HLA in healthy donors (dated by TCRdb to about 2017). Regarding the study in general: According to an earlier analysis of several hundred of the donors, about 190 million T cells yielded 90 million to 130 million unique TCR beta sequences and around 300 Gb of sequence data. An early release covering just under 650 HLA-typed donors comprised 250 to 350 gigabases of sequencing data and roughly 86 million unique TCR sequences. About 5 DR-DQ haplotypes were handled as single units for association and clustering, since linkage in the cohort was strong. Class I and class II HLA loci were covered by the typing at four-digit resolution. An earlier analysis of approximately 640 of the donors applied high-throughput TCR beta sequencing to assess whether each TCR beta V gene segment acted as functional or pseudogenic. The study was designed to test whether signatures of past pathogen exposure could be identified by cataloging public T cell receptors. To predict cytomegalovirus infection status, the study brought together high-throughput TCR immunosequencing, statistical association of individual TCRs with disease status, and machine learning. Donor age, sex, ethnicity and CMV serostatus were compiled alongside the repertoire data. In addition to the first cohort of around 670 subjects, a separate validation cohort of under 150 different subjects was used. In the later analysis, no new phenotypic data were used to find candidate immune exposures; instead, reliance was placed on TCR beta sequences and their occurrence across donors. All discovery cohort repertoires had been generated on a single sequencing platform. Typing coverage varied by locus: roughly 629-640 donors for A, B, C, DRB1 and DQB1; about 520 for DQA1; more than 600 for DPA1; 450 to 480 for DPB1. Using immunosequencing, the study profiled T cell repertoires from approximately 700 subjects and related those repertoires to cytomegalovirus serostatus. Across some 400 genotyped donors of the cohort, an average of about 200,000 unique TCR beta nucleotide sequences per donor were sequenced, and roughly a sixth of those sequences were non-productive. In a later analysis, previously published TCR beta repertoires from roughly 710 donors were re-analyzed and high-resolution HLA genotyping was added so that TCR occurrence patterns could be studied. In a later genetic analysis, genome-wide SNP genotypes for about 60% of the 666 donors were used, and that subset was treated as a discovery cohort. The genetic ancestry cluster associated with self-reported Caucasian donors included roughly 84% of the roughly 410 genotyped donors.

Spanning cysteine to phenylalanine, the CDR3 consists of 15 amino acids. Just the 45-base CDR3 DNA is kept, in frame starting at base 1. Ends trimmed: V by 4 bases, J by 6 bases; bases unmatched to a gene: 9. CDR1 and CDR2, per the germline V gene, are SGHVS and FNYEAQ. Comment on this clone: Its antigen remains undetermined.

In total, 500 to 700 healthy bone marrow donors made up the cohort. At the time of sampling, all cohort members were nominally healthy, though unrecorded immune exposures were likely present. The donor was CMV seropositive and was included in the group of 250 to 300 seropositive cohort members. A peripheral blood sample was collected from each donor, and TCR beta sequencing was performed on peripheral blood mononuclear cells. Genomic DNA was extracted from the blood cell samples with the Qiagen DNeasy Blood Extraction Kit. What the work shows at the level of the full study, not this receptor alone: A later analysis found that most CMV-associated TCR beta chains appeared HLA-restricted, with HLA associations seemingly driven largely by CMV exposure. While some public TCRs were present in many individuals, most TCR sequences turned up only very rarely across donors. A total of 150 to 200 TCR beta chains were listed by the study as associated with cytomegalovirus. In a later analysis, several top co-occurrence clusters were reported to appear linked to parvovirus B19, influenza, CMV and Epstein-Barr virus. HLA typing was unavailable for some donors at each locus, so association tests used only the typed subset. Assigning TCR associations to individual alleles was difficult when HLA alleles, especially DR and DQ, strongly co-occurred. Broadly in line with IMGT annotations, most TCR beta V segments showed up in productive rearrangements about 87% or about 30% of the time in an earlier analysis of roughly 590 of the donors. The earlier analysis of approximately 540 of the donors excluded about 16 rarely observed V segments, including chromosome 9 orphons, because counts were too low. Linkage disequilibrium might explain the correlated functional status among segregating V segments, but an unknown experimental factor could not be excluded. The classifier was reported to diagnose cytomegalovirus status with high specificity and sensitivity in both the original and validation cohorts. A cluster of highly shared sequence variants was judged likely to be a technical artifact of the sequencing pipeline. A later genetic analysis reported fewer N-insertions in productive TCRs among donors in an Asian-associated ancestry cluster than the roughly 650-donor mean. According to the authors, the approach could potentially be generalized to other disease states and immunological phenotypes. In a later analysis, TCR association rates were found to vary across HLA loci, with the most associated TCRs seen for DRB1 alleles and the fewest for HLA-C alleles. Some IMGT-functional V segments, including TRBV6-2 and TRBV6-3, could not be told apart with the 87-base-pair reads, so those segments were excluded. Only TCR beta chains were sequenced in this cohort, and the absence of alpha or paired-chain data limited detectable features. In a later analysis, 16,951 TCR beta sequences were associated with specific HLA alleles at a false discovery rate of 0.05. In a later analysis, HLA-associated TCR beta chains showed more clonal expansion and lower generation probabilities than non-associated chains that were equally common. In vitro tests confirmed that three of the cytomegalovirus-associated TCR beta chains recognize cytomegalovirus antigens. Sequencing depth was assumed to be roughly uniform across donors in the presence/absence analyses, though that assumption may not hold. A further reported finding was that TCR beta sequences accurately predicted the HLA-A and HLA-B alleles for most subjects in the first cohort. A later genetic analysis associated a missense DCLRE1C variant with V-gene and J-gene trimming of TCR beta chains, and an independent cohort replicated the association. Immune exposure information for the cohort was limited to CMV serostatus.

The receptor library was made with the immunoSEQ multiplex PCR assay. A mixture of 60 forward primers for TCR Vbeta segments and 13 reverse primers for TCR Jbeta segments was used in the multiplex PCR. The CDR3 region of rearranged TCR beta genes was amplified from genomic DNA with a multiplex PCR assay. Amplified TCR beta libraries were sequenced as 87-base-pair reads on the Illumina HiSeq System. From the authors' description of their analysis: A later analysis tallied tens of millions of unique TCR beta chains across the roughly 610 repertoires, and approximately 12 million of those chains were shared by two or more donors. To remove PCR and sequencing errors, raw reads were error-corrected and collapsed into unique sequences using a nearest-neighbor algorithm that merged closely related sequences. CDR3 sequences were aligned to IMGT reference sequences to assign V, D and J gene segments. For a sequence to be retained, a match of at least six nucleotides was required to both a V gene segment and a J gene segment. A rearrangement counted as productive if the CDR3 had no stop codons and remained in frame with V and J, and every other rearrangement counted as non-productive. Following IMGT convention, CDR3 was defined as the stretch from the second conserved V-encoded cysteine up to the conserved J-encoded phenylalanine. In an earlier analysis of some 550 of the donors, sequences lacking an unambiguous match to a single V gene segment were excluded. In an earlier analysis of around 590 of the donors, a V segment was called functional when productive rearrangements were above 56.7%, and segregating when the standard deviation between donors exceeded 5%. A statistical classification framework was built for diagnosing cytomegalovirus status from the catalog of TCR beta chain sequences. In a later analysis, TCR nucleotide sequences were compared against IMGT/GENE-DB human TR gene sequences so that V and J genes could be assigned. Using the TCRdist pipeline, a later analysis assigned CDR3 sequences along with most-parsimonious VDJ recombination scenarios. In a later analysis, each TCR beta chain was defined by its CDR3 amino acid sequence together with its V-gene family, and reads lacking a unique V-gene family were excluded. As a way to deal with suspected cross-contamination and a sequencing artifact, a later analysis dropped 450 to 700 nucleotide sequences that were highly shared and had low generation probability. In a later analysis, a clonal expansion index was calculated for each public chain from normalized within-repertoire ranks of inferred template counts. A later analysis computed generation probabilities with a VDJ recombination model fitted to out-of-frame rearrangements, and checked the results against IGoR. Hypergeometric tests were used in a later analysis to score TCR-TCR, TCR-HLA and TCR-CMV co-occurrence, with a repertoire-size bias correction applied to the TCR pairs. In a later analysis, false discovery rates were estimated by permuting HLA or CMV assignments 20 times. In a later analysis, co-occurring TCRs were grouped using DBSCAN, with TCRdist sequence similarity added in when clustering inside HLA-allele-positive subsets. Repertoires with fewer than 30,000 or more than 120,000 public chains, plus five repertoires with anomalous nucleotide sharing, were excluded from co-occurrence clustering. TCRdb holds this immuneACCESS table with in-frame rearrangements only. Some clones are missing; in checked studies, unresolved V genes explain under half, and the rest has no known cause. V and J calls plus clone size are reproduced from that table; the DNA served to infer D and trimming. This sample's table has entries for about 100,000 clones. The ten largest clones represent just over 5.5% of the sample.

The sequence was collected from a girl aged 5-17 years in good health and CMV-seropositive. This chain is built from TRBV7-6 and TRBJ1-2; TRBD1 aligns with 9 central bases. Sequenced input: PBMCs. The CDR3 protein is CASSSAGQGQDGYTF. The nucleotide sequence is TGTGCCAGCAGCTCCGCGGGACAGGGACAGGATGGCTACACCTTC. Outside the CDR3, residues come from the reference TRBV7-6 and TRBJ1-2 proteins, so the full variable domain is: GAGVSQSPRYKVTKRGQDVALRCDPISGHVSLYWYRQALGQGPEFLTYFNYEAQQDKSGLPNDRFSAERPEGSISTLTIQRTEQRDSAMYRCASSSAGQGQDGYTFGSGTRLTVV.